One and the same sample provided the 17 T cell receptor beta chains below, sequenced in a study of human T cells and chemical hapten exposure. TCRdb ran MiXCR on the RACE reads and lists one entry per CDR3 protein. The data hold over 30,000 distinct CDR3 sequences, with over 7.5% observed a single time. The time point: patch test 3, about 24 weeks after DPC sensitization. The treatment is: therapeutic diphenylcyclopropenone sensitization with weekly scalp DPC. The template was total RNA from unfractionated whole blood. The sequencing here drew on whole blood, taken in connection with sensitization to the hapten diphenylcyclopropenone (DPC). These receptors were taken from a man in his fifties or sixties with alopecia areata. Some clones in this sample may be carry-over from other donors' samples.

Only a few counts were recorded for this clonotype. This chain joins TRBV29-1 and TRBJ1-3; D gene unclear. The CDR3 length is 12 residues. Germline lookup yields CDR1 SQVTM and CDR2 ANQGSEA. Trimming took off 4 bases at V and 4 bases at J, with 8 bases between the two ends. CDR3 region: CSVGDLGNTIYF. DNA for the CDR3: TGCAGCGTTGGTGATTTGGGAAACACCATATATTTT.

There are many counts of this clonotype. The V and J genes are TRBV10-3 and TRBJ2-6; 7 bases match TRBD1. In germline, CDR1 is ENHRY, CDR2 SYGVKD. There are 18 residues in the CDR3. The V and J ends lost 6 bases and 1 base, in that order; junction bases with no gene match: 12. The CDR3 sequence is CAISSGTVSLSGANVLTF. CDR3 nucleotide sequence: TGTGCCATCAGCTCCGGGACAGTGAGCCTATCTGGGGCCAACGTCCTGACTTTC.

This clonotype was detected only a few times. The J gene is TRBJ2-3, the V gene TRBV5-1; 7 nucleotides line up with TRBD1. Germline V gene data show CDR1 as SGHRS and CDR2 as YFSETQ. This CDR3 region has 14 residues. The junction had 9 bases not matched to a gene; V was cut back by 7 bases and J by 4 bases. The CDR3 loop reads CASGQQGRADTQYF. The CDR3, as DNA: TGCGCCAGCGGCCAACAGGGGCGAGCAGATACGCAGTATTTT.

This clonotype showed up many times. The chain uses TRBV29-1 and TRBJ1-2, with no clear D. The ends were cut back, 4 bases at V and 1 base at J, with 4 bases in the middle. Germline-derived CDR1 and CDR2 are SQVTM and ANQGSEA. This CDR3 region has 11 residues. The CDR3 sequence is CSVGHNYGYTF. The CDR3 region has the DNA TGCAGCGTTGGGCATAACTATGGCTACACCTTC.

In its sample, this clonotype was seen once. V and J are TRBV11-2 and TRBJ1-5; D is undetermined. CDR3 size: 15 residues. Deletions cut 5 bases from V and 0 bases from J, with 11 bases between. Germline V gene sequence: CDR1 SGHAT, CDR2 FQNNGV. CDR3 sequence (DNA): TGTGCCAGCAGCCAAGACGGCAATAGCAATCAGCCCCAGCATTTT. It yields the protein CASSQDGNSNQPQHF.

This clonotype has more than one count but fewer than ten. The rearrangement joins TRBV6-5 to TRBJ2-1, with 8 bases fitting TRBD2. This CDR3 contains 12 residues. The ends lost 2 bases at V and 14 bases at J; junction bases unmatched: 5. The germline CDR1 and CDR2 sequences are MNHEY and SVGAGI. The CDR3 spells CASSYVGLEEFF. The DNA of the CDR3 is TGTGCCAGCAGTTACGTGGGACTAGAAGAGTTCTTC.

This clonotype has ten or more counts. The rearrangement joins TRBV20-1 to TRBJ2-1; D call uncertain. Germline V CDR1 and CDR2: DFQATT, SNEGSKA (reference sequence). The CDR3 length is 14 residues. This chain's CDR3 is CSPDARSSYNEQFF. The CDR3 nucleotides are TGCAGCCCGGACGCCAGGAGCTCCTACAATGAGCAGTTCTTC.

This clonotype is deemed medium-sized. The CDR3 nucleotides read TGTGCCAGCAGCCCAGGACAGGGGGCAGGAATCTACGAGCAGTACTTC. It is translated as CASSPGQGAGIYEQYF. The rearrangement uses TRBV11-3 and TRBJ2-7, with 11 bases that match TRBD1. CDR3 length equals 16 residues. Trimming cost V 5 bases and J 3 bases; bases outside gene matches: 9. Germline V gives CDR1 SGHNT, CDR2 YENEEA.

This clonotype was seen a handful of times. This chain uses TRBV9 with TRBJ2-7; TRBD1 matches 8 bases. The CDR3 covers 14 residues. V shed 4 bases, J shed 4 bases, and the junction held 7 bases outside the gene matches. Germline V gene sequence: CDR1 SGDLS, CDR2 YYNGEE. The CDR3 region has the DNA TGTGCCAGCAGCCCCCTGGACAGGGCTTACGAGCAGTACTTC. This translates into CASSPLDRAYEQYF.

This clonotype was picked up many times. The genes are TRBV6-5 and TRBJ2-5, with TRBD1 matching 8 bases. CDR3 size: 13 residues. V was clipped by 6 bases and J by 6 bases; unmatched bases: 6. The germline gives CDR1 MNHEY, CDR2 SVGAGI. The CDR3 region is CASRKDRAQTQYF. CDR3 nucleotides: TGTGCCAGCAGGAAGGACAGGGCCCAGACCCAGTACTTC.

This clonotype was counted a few times. This rearrangement joins TRBV20-1 to TRBJ2-7; D is possibly TRBD2 (6 bases). Germline CDR1 and CDR2: DFQATT and SNEGSKA (reference sequence). The CDR3 totals 15 residues. V lost 5 bases and J 1 base, leaving 18 bases between the germline ends. CDR3 residues: CSAGRPGSLSYEQYF. The CDR3 nucleotides read TGCAGTGCTGGGAGACCCGGGAGTTTGTCCTACGAGCAGTACTTC.

This clonotype was seen only a few times. The CDR3 sequence is CASSPGTADGYTF. In DNA form, the CDR3 reads TGCGCCAGCAGCCCCGGGACAGCCGATGGCTACACCTTC. The gene calls are TRBV5-1 and TRBJ1-2; 7 bases are a match to TRBD1. The J segment lost 6 bases and the V segment lost 4 bases, leaving 6 bases of the junction unmatched. Germline lookup yields CDR1 SGHRS and CDR2 YFSETQ. The CDR3 runs to 13 residues.

This clonotype has a count of ten or more. The chain has TRBV24-1 and TRBJ2-5; no firm D call. CDR3 length: 13 amino acids. CDR1 and CDR2 from the germline V gene are KGHDR and SFDVKD. The V and J ends lost 1 base and 5 bases respectively, with 7 bases between them. CDR3 bases: TGTGCCACCAGTGATTTAACTTCGGAGACCCAGTACTTC. Protein: CATSDLTSETQYF.

This clonotype was seen more than once but under ten times. The chain has TRBV6-6 and TRBJ1-1; D ambiguous. This CDR3 spans 12 amino acids. The germline V and J ends were trimmed by 0 bases and 8 bases, with 7 bases remaining between them. CDR1 and CDR2 (germline): MNHNY, SVGAGI (reference sequence). CDR3 coding DNA: TGTGCCAGCAGTTACTCGAATATAGAAGCTTTCTTT. It encodes CASSYSNIEAFF.

The V call is TRBV12-3 or TRBV12-4, the J call TRBJ2-2, with D tentatively TRBD2 (6 bases). CDR3 length equals 14 residues. V shed 0 bases and J shed 7 bases, with 9 bases lying between them. Here the CDR3 DNA reads TGTGCCAGCAGTTTAGCTAGCGGAAACGGGGAGCTGTTTTTT. This translates into CASSLASGNGELFF.

This clonotype was counted a few times. CDR3 coding DNA: TGTGCCAGCAGGAGCTCCTACGAGCAGTACTTC. Its protein product is CASRSSYEQYF. The rearrangement links TRBV2 to TRBJ2-7; D not resolved. V lost 6 bases to trimming and J lost 0 bases, with 3 bases between them. The CDR3 is 11 residues long. In germline, CDR1 is SNHLY, CDR2 FYNNEI.

This clonotype was counted at least ten times. This rearrangement joins TRBV7-3 to TRBJ2-1; D is ambiguous. The germline V gene has CDR1 SGHTA and CDR2 FQGTGA. There are 13 residues in the CDR3. Trimming removed 1 base at V and 7 bases at J, with 8 bases between. Here the CDR3 reads CASSLSLSNEQFF. CDR3 sequence (DNA): TGTGCCAGCAGCTTAAGCCTTTCGAATGAGCAGTTCTTC.